In its sample, the clone carrying this T cell receptor beta chain was seen a few times. The antigen remains undetermined. The V gene lost 2 bases and the J gene lost 5 bases, with 12 bases spanning the gap. The CDR3 is 14 amino acids. This record comes from a study of early T cells in non-severe SARS-CoV-2 infection. Study details: Chains from this unsorted whole-blood bulk RNA could not be paired.

Attachment of unique molecular identifiers to individual cDNA molecules was performed. TCRdb re-called the 5' RACE reads through MiXCR, storing one row per CDR3 protein. The sample lists some 45,000 distinct CDR3 sequences; around 9.6% were seen once. Study-level results: Using VDJdb, the matching emphasized anti-spike CD8 responses while missing private and CD4 specificities.

This TCR was recovered from an adult who was a healthcare worker with PCR-confirmed SARS-CoV-2 infection or an uninfected control (not recorded which). The chain combines TRBV12-3 or TRBV12-4 with TRBJ2-5; weak D call: TRBD1 (5 bases). Here the sequenced sample was whole blood, taken at baseline. CDR3 coding DNA: TGTGCCAGCAGTTTATCGGCAGGGCCGGAGACCCAGTACTTC. It yields the protein CASSLSAGPETQYF.